This TCR beta chain appears in the sequencing data of a study of T cell responses to AZD1222 COVID-19 vaccine. Study-wide results and caveats: Donors skewed white British and female; clonal diversity was possibly underestimated. Repertoire samples came only from after the peak T cell response. Only a handful of AZD1222 recipients were seropositive at baseline. Vaccine-associated CD4 TCRs spanned spike, dominant at 160-218 and 743-854.

V dropped 0 bases and J dropped 5 bases, with 10 bases sitting between them. The CDR3 is 14 amino acids. The V gene's germline CDR1 is SGHDN and CDR2 FVKESK. Concerning this clone: Its specificity is not known.

Sequencing was performed with immunoSEQ multiplex PCR; in TCRdb, only in-frame clones are kept and a portion is missing. The top ten hold less than 0.65% of the sample, which has about 270,000 clones, 94% seen once. V is TRBV14 and J is TRBJ2-5; D not certain. The source was peripheral blood, collected 28 days after the second AZD1222 dose. This clonotype originated in an adult who received the AZD1222 COVID-19 vaccine. The chain's CDR3 is CASSQDFGTETQYF. CDR3 DNA sequence: TGTGCCAGCAGCCAAGATTTTGGCACGGAGACCCAGTACTTC.